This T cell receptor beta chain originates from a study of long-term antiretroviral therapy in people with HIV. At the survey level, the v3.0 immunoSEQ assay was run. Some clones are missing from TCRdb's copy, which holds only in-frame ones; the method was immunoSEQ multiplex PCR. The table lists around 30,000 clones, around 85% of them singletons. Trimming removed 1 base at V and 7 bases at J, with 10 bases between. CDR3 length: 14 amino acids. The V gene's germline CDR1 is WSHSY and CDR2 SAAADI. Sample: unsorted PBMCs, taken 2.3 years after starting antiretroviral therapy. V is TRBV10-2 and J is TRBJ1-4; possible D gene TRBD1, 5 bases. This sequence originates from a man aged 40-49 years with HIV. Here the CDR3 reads CASSELGVREKLFF. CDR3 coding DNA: TGCGCCAGCAGTGAGTTGGGGGTCCGTGAAAAACTGTTTTTT.